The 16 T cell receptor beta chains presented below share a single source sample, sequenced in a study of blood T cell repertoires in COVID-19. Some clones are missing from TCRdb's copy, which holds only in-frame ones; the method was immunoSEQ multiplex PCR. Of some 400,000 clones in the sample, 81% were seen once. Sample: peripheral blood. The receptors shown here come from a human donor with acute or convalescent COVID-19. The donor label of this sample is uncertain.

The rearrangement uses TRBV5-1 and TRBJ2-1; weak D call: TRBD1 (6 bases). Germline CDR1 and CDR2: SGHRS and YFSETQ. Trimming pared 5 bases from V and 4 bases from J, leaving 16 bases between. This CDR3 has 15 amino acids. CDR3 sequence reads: CASRGATAKYNEQFF. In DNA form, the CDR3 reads TGCGCCAGCAGGGGGGCGACCGCTAAGTACAATGAGCAGTTCTTC.

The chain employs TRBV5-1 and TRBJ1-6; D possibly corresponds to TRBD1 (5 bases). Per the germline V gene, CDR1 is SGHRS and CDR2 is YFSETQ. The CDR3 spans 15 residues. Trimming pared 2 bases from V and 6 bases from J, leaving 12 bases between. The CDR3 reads CASSFGSGGNSPLHF. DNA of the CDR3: TGCGCCAGCAGCTTCGGGTCCGGGGGTAATTCACCCCTCCACTTT.

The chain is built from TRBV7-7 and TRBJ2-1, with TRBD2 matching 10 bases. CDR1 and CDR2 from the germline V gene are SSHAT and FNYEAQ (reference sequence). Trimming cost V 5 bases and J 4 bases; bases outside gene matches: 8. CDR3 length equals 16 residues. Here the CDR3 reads CASSPGQREGYNEQFF. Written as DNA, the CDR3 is TGTGCCAGCAGCCCCGGCCAGCGGGAGGGGTACAATGAGCAGTTCTTC.

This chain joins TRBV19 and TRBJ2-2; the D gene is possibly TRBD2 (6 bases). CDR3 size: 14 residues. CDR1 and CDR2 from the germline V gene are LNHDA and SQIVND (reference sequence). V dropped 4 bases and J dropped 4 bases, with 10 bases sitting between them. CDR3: CASSNGGGTGELFF. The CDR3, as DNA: TGTGCCAGTAGTAACGGGGGTGGCACCGGGGAGCTGTTTTTT.

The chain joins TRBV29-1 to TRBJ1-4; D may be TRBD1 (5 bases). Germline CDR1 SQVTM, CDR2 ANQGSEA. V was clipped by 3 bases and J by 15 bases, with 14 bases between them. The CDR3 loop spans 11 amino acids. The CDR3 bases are TGCAGCGTTGAGCGGGGCAGAGGGGTGTTTTTT. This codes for CSVERGRGVFF.

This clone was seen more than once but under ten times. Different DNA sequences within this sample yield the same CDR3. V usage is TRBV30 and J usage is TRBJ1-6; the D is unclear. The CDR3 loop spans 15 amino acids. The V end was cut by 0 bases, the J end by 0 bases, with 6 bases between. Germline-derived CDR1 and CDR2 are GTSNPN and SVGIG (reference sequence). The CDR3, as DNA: TGTGCCTGGAGTGTGGGGAGCTCCTATAATTCACCCCTCCACTTT. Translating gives CAWSVGSSYNSPLHF.

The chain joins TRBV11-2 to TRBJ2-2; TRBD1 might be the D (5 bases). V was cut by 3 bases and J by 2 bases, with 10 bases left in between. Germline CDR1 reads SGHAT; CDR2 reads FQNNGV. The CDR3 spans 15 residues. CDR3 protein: CASSFRQINTGELFF. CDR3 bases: TGTGCCAGCAGCTTTAGACAGATTAACACCGGGGAGCTGTTTTTT.

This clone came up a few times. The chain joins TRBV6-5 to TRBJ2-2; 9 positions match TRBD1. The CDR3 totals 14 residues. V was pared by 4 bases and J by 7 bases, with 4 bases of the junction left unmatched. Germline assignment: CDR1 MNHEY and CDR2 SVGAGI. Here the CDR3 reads CASSFGTGRGELFF. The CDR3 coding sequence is TGTGCCAGCAGTTTTGGGACAGGGCGCGGGGAGCTGTTTTTT.

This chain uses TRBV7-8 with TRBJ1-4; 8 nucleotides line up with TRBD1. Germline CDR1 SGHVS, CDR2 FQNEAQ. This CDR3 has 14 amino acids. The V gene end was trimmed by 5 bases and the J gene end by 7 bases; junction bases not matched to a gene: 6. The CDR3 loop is CASSPGGLGEKLFF. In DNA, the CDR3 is TGTGCCAGCAGCCCAGGGGGCTTGGGTGAAAAACTGTTTTTT.

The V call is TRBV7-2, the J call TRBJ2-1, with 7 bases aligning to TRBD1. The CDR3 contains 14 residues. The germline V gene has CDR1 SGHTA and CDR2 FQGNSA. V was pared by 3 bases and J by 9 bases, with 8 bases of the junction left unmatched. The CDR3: CASSFRGRGSEQFF. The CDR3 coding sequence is TGTGCCAGCAGCTTCAGGGGGAGAGGATCTGAGCAGTTCTTC.

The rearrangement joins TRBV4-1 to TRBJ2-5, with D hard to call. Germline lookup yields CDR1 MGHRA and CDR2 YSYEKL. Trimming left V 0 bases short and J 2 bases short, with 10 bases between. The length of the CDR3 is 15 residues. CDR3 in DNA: TGCGCCAGCAGCCAAGATCCGAACAGACAAGAGACCCAGTACTTC. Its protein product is CASSQDPNRQETQYF.

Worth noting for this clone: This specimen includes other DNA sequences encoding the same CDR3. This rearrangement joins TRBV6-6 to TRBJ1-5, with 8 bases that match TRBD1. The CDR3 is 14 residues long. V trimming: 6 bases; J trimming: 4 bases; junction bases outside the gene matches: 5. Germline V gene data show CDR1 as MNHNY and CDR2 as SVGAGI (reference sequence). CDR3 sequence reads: CASRPRQGNQPQHF. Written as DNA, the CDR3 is TGTGCCAGCAGACCTAGACAGGGGAATCAGCCCCAGCATTTT.

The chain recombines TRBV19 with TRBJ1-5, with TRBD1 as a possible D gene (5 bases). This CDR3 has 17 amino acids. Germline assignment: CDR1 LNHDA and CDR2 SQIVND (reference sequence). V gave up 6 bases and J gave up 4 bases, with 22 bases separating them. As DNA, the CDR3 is TGTGCCAGTAGCCACACTCAGGGTTACGGTAAGAATCAGCCCCAGCATTTT. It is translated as CASSHTQGYGKNQPQHF. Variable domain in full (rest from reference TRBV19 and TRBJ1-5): DGGITQSPKYLFRKEGQNVTLSCEQNLNHDAMYWYRQDPGQGLRLIYYSQIVNDFQKGDIAEGYSVSREKKESFPLTVTSAQKNPTAFYLCASSHTQGYGKNQPQHFGDGTRLSIL.

Here the CDR3 reads CASSYNRNTEAFF. Written as DNA, the CDR3 is TGTGCCAGCAGCTATAACAGGAACACTGAAGCTTTCTTT. The V call is TRBV12-3 or TRBV12-4, the J call TRBJ1-1; D call uncertain. This CDR3 comprises 13 residues. V lost 6 bases, J lost 1 base, and 9 bases lay in between.

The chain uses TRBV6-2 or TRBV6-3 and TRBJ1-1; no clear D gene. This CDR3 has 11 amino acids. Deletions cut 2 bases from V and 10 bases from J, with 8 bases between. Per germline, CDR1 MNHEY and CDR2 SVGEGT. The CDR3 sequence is CASSYRAGAFF. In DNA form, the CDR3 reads TGTGCCAGCAGTTACCGCGCAGGAGCTTTCTTT.

The CDR3 DNA is TGTGCCAGCTCACGAGCGGGAGGGTACAATGAGCAGTTCTTC. This codes for CASSRAGGYNEQFF. The V and J genes are TRBV18 and TRBJ2-1, with TRBD2 matching 10 bases. Germline loops: CDR1 KGHSH, CDR2 LQKENI. The CDR3 has 14 amino acids. Trimming at V came to 4 bases and at J to 4 bases, leaving 1 base not matched to a gene.